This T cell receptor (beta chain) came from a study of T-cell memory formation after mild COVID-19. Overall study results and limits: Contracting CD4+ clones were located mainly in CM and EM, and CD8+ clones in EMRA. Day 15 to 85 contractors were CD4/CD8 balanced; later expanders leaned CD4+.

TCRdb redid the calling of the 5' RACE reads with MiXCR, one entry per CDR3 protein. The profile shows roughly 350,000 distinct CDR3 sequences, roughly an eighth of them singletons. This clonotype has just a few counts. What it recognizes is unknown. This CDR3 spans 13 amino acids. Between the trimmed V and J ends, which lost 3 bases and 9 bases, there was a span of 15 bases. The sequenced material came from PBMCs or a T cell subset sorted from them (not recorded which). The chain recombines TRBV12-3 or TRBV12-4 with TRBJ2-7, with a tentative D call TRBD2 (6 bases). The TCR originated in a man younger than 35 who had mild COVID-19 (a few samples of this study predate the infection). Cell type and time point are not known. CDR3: CASSLGGGVVQYF. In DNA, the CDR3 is TGTGCCAGCAGTTTGGGAGGAGGGGTGGTGCAGTACTTC.